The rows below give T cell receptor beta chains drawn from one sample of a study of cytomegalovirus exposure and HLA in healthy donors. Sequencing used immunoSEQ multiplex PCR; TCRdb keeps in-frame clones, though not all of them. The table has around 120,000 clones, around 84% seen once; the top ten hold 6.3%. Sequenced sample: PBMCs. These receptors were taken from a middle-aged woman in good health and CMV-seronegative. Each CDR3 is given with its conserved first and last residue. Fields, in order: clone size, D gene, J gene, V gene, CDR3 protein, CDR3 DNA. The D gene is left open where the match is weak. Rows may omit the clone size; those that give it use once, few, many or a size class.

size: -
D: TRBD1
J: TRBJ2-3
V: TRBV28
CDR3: CASSPGVGQGWYF
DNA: TGTGCCAGCAGCCCGGGTGTGGGACAGGGGTGGTATTTT

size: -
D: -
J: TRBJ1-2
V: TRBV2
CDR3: CASTAQVDYGYTF
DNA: TGTGCCAGCACGGCGCAGGTCGACTATGGCTACACCTTC

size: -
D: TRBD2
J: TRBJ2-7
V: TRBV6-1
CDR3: CASSHGTTSSYEQYF
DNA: TGTGCCAGCAGTCACGGGACTACTAGCTCCTACGAGCAGTACTTC

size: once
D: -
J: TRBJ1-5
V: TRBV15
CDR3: CATSGDRPNQPQHF
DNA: TGTGCCACCAGCGGTGACAGGCCTAATCAGCCCCAGCATTTT

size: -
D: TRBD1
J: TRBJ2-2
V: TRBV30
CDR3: CAWSGTGDPCTGELFF
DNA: TGTGCCTGGAGCGGGACAGGTGACCCTTGCACCGGGGAGCTGTTTTTT

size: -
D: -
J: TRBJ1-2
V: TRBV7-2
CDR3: CASSLVGQTYGYGYTF
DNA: TGTGCCAGCAGCTTAGTCGGACAGACCTACGGCTATGGCTACACCTTC

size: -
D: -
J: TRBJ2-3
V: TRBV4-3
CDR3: CASSQEYSPTDTQYF
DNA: TGCGCCAGCAGCCAAGAATACAGCCCCACAGATACGCAGTATTTT

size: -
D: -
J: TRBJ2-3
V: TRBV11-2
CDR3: CASSLDPSDTQYF
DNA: TGTGCCAGCAGCTTAGACCCGTCAGATACGCAGTATTTT

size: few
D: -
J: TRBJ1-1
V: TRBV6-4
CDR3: CASSVDSNTEAFF
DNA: TGTGCCAGCAGTGTGGACAGTAACACTGAAGCTTTCTTT

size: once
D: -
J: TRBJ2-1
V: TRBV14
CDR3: CASSSRTYNEQFF
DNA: TGTGCCAGCAGCAGTCGGACTTACAATGAGCAGTTCTTC

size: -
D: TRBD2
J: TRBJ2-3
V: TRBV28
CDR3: CASSLTGTRADTQYF
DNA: TGTGCCAGCAGTTTGACCGGGACTAGGGCAGATACGCAGTATTTT